Shown below are 2 T cell receptor beta chains from a single sample sequenced in a study of T cell responses to AZD1222 COVID-19 vaccine. Clones were sequenced by immunoSEQ multiplex PCR, and TCRdb holds only the in-frame ones, with some missing. The table records 110,000 to 150,000 clones, approximately 90% of them present only once. Sequenced material: peripheral blood, taken on day 0 of AZD1222 vaccination. Receptors were obtained from an adult in good health.

The chain combines TRBV6-6 with TRBJ1-2; 8 nucleotides align to TRBD1. The CDR3 runs to 15 residues. Germline trimming cut 2 bases from V and 7 bases from J; bases unmatched to any gene: 9. Germline V gene sequence: CDR1 MNHNY, CDR2 SVGAGI (reference sequence). The CDR3 protein is CASSYIVRGPGGYTF. CDR3 sequence (DNA): TGTGCCAGCAGTTACATAGTCAGGGGGCCTGGTGGCTACACCTTC.

The sample holds one count of this clone. The chain joins TRBV5-1 to TRBJ2-2; D not certain. The germline CDR1 and CDR2 sequences are SGHRS and YFSETQ. The CDR3 runs to 13 residues. Trimming removed 4 bases from V and 4 bases from J, with 8 bases in between. The CDR3, as DNA: TGCGCCAGCAGCCCTCAAGGCACCGGGGAGCTGTTTTTT. It translates to CASSPQGTGELFF.